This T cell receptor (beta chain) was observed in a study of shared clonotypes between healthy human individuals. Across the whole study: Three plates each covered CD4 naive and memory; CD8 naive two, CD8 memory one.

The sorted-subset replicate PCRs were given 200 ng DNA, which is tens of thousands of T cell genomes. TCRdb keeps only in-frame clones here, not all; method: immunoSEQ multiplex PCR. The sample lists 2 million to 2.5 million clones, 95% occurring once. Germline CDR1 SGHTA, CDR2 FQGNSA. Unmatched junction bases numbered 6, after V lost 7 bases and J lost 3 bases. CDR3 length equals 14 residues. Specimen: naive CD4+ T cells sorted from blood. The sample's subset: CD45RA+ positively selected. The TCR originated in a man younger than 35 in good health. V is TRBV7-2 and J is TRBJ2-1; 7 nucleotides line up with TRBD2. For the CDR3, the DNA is TGTGCCAGCAATACCGGGGGGATCTACAATGAGCAGTTCTTC. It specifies CASNTGGIYNEQFF.